This T cell receptor (beta chain) emerged from a study of glioma-infiltrating T cells after dendritic cell vaccination. With respect to this clone: Its antigen is undetermined.

This table comes from immunoSEQ multiplex PCR, and its TCRdb copy is limited to in-frame clones, with some not included. The sample consists of approximately 93,000 clones, around 85% of them appearing once. Study results and limitations: The cohort had few patients with full blood and tumor sets.

Described time point: after dendritic cell vaccination, including at tumor progression/relapse. PBMC were collected before vaccination, two weeks after the third vaccination, and at progression. The CDR3 contains 15 residues. Deletions cut 2 bases from V and 2 bases from J, with 11 bases between. Germline V CDR1 and CDR2: SGHRS, YFSETQ. J is TRBJ2-1 and V is TRBV5-1; TRBD2 might be the D (6 bases). This clonotype was sampled from a human donor with glioblastoma. The sample consisted of blood, taken after dendritic cell vaccination. The CDR3 region is CASSFGGSTYNEQFF. The CDR3 nucleotides read TGCGCCAGCAGCTTTGGGGGGTCCACCTACAATGAGCAGTTCTTC. The entire variable domain, with the rest obtained from reference TRBV5-1 and TRBJ2-1, is as follows: KAGVTQTPRYLIKTRGQQVTLSCSPISGHRSVSWYQQTPGQGLQFLFEYFSETQRNKGNFPGRFSGRQFSNSRSEMNVSTLELGDSALYLCASSFGGSTYNEQFFGPGTRLTVL.